These 7 T cell receptor beta chains originate from one sample sequenced in a study of regulatory T cells in long-lasting Graves disease. Time point noted: persistent/refractory GD, antithyroid drugs over 5 years with positive TRAb. Construction of the TCR library relied on RNA isolated from PBMCs. Assembly of TCR beta libraries relied on iRepertoire HTBI primers together with Arm-PCR of CDR3 regions. MiXCR, run by TCRdb on the multiplex PCR reads, gives a single entry per CDR3 protein. The data show 420,000 or so distinct CDR3 sequences, 23% seen once. The sequencing here drew on peripheral blood mononuclear cells (PBMCs), taken when the disease was refractory, from a patient treated with antithyroid drugs. These receptors were obtained from a female donor with Graves disease.

At least ten counts were recorded for this clonotype. This chain connects TRBV7-2 to TRBJ1-2; D is possibly TRBD1 (6 bases). The V gene lost 1 base and the J gene lost 4 bases, with 10 bases spanning the gap. This CDR3 region has 14 residues. Germline V gives CDR1 SGHTA, CDR2 FQGNSA. Here the CDR3 reads CASSLGAGAYGYTF. CDR3 DNA sequence: TGTGCCAGCAGCTTAGGAGCAGGGGCCTATGGCTACACCTTC.

This clonotype has a count of ten or more. The chain uses TRBV6-1 and TRBJ1-1; the match to TRBD1 covers 7 bases. Losses at the gene ends were 4 bases for V and 5 bases for J; bases not matched to a gene: 7. The germline V gene has CDR1 MNHNS and CDR2 SASEGT. The CDR3 runs 14 residues. The chain's CDR3 is CASSGQGGLTEAFF. CDR3 DNA: TGTGCCAGCAGTGGGCAAGGGGGCTTAACTGAAGCTTTCTTT.

The chain uses TRBV19 and TRBJ1-5, with D possibly TRBD1 on 5 matching bases. The CDR3 has 15 amino acids. Germline V lookup: CDR1 LNHDA, CDR2 SQIVND (reference sequence). Trimming took 6 bases from V and 3 from J, leaving 15 bases between them. The CDR3 region has the DNA TGTGCCAGTAGGGGGGATACAGGTTCCAATCAGCCCCAGCATTTT. Translated, it gives CASRGDTGSNQPQHF. Filled out from reference TRBV19 and TRBJ1-5, the complete variable domain reads DGGITQSPKYLFRKEGQNVTLSCEQNLNHDAMYWYRQDPGQGLRLIYYSQIVNDFQKGDIAEGYSVSREKKESFPLTVTSAQKNPTAFYLCASRGDTGSNQPQHFGDGTRLSIL.

The chain carries TRBV14 and TRBJ1-5; the D is unclear. V was shortened by 0 bases and J by 6 bases, with 6 bases between the two germline ends. The CDR3 sequence is 13 residues long. In germline, CDR1 is SGHDN, CDR2 FVKESK. This chain's CDR3 is CASSQDEVQPQHF. CDR3 in DNA: TGTGCCAGCAGCCAAGACGAGGTTCAGCCCCAGCATTTT.

The chain links TRBV11-2 to TRBJ2-1; TRBD2 agrees at 7 bases. CDR3 length equals 15 residues. CDR1 SGHAT and CDR2 FQNNGV come from the germline V gene. V dropped 5 bases and J dropped 8; count of bases not matched to a gene: 12. CDR3 nucleotide sequence: TGTGCCAGCAGCCGGGGGTGGGAGGGCCACTATGAGCAGTTCTTC. Translating it yields CASSRGWEGHYEQFF.

This clonotype was detected only a few times. The chain uses TRBV7-2 and TRBJ2-7; tentatively, D is TRBD2 (6 bases). Germline CDR1 reads SGHTA; CDR2 reads FQGNSA. The ends were cut back, 0 bases at V and 0 bases at J, with 12 bases in the middle. The CDR3 length is 16 residues. The CDR3 sequence: CASSLALWEDSYEQYF. CDR3 nucleotides: TGTGCCAGCAGCTTAGCGTTGTGGGAGGACTCCTACGAGCAGTACTTC.

This clonotype was recorded at least ten times. The rearrangement uses TRBV15 and TRBJ2-6; TRBD1 agrees at 7 bases. The CDR3 totals 16 residues. The ends lost 5 bases at V and 0 bases at J; junction bases unmatched: 4. Germline V lookup: CDR1 LNHNV, CDR2 YYDKDF (reference sequence). CDR3 loop: CATSSRDSSGANVLTF. In DNA form, the CDR3 reads TGTGCCACCAGCTCCCGGGACAGCTCTGGGGCCAACGTCCTGACTTTC.